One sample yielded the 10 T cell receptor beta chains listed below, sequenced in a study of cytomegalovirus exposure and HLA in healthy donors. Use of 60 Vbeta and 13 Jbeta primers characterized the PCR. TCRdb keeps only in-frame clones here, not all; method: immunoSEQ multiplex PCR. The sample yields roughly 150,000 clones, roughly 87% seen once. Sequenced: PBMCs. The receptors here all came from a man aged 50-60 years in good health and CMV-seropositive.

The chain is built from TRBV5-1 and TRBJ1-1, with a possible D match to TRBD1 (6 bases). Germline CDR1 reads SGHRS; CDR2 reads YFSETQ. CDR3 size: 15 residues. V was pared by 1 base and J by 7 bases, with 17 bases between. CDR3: CASSLTSRQGNEAFF. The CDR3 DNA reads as TGCGCCAGCAGCTTGACTAGTCGGCAGGGGAATGAAGCTTTCTTT.

The chain's CDR3 is CASSSGTANYGYTF. The CDR3 DNA follows: TGTGCCAGCAGTTCCGGGACAGCCAACTATGGCTACACCTTC. The rearrangement links TRBV28 to TRBJ1-2; 7 bases are a match to TRBD1. In germline, CDR1 is MDHEN, CDR2 SYDVKM. This CDR3 is built from 14 residues. The trim removed 4 bases at V and 2 bases at J, leaving 4 bases unmatched.

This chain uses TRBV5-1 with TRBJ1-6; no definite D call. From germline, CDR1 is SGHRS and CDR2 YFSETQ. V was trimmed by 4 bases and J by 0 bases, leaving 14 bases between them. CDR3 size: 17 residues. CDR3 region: CASSVGSPNSYNSPLHF. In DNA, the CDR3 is TGCGCCAGCAGCGTTGGTTCTCCTAACTCCTATAATTCACCCCTCCACTTT.

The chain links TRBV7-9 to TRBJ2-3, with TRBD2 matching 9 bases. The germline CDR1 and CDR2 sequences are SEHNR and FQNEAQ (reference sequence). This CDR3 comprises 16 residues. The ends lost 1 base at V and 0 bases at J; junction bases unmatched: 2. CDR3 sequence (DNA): TGTGCCAGCAGCTTAGTTCTAGCGGGAAGCACAGATACGCAGTATTTT. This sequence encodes CASSLVLAGSTDTQYF.

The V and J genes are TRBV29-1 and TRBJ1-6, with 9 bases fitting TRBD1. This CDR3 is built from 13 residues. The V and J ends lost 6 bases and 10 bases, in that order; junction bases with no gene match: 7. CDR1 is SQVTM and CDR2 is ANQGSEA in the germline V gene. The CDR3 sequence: CSVRTGDVSPLHF. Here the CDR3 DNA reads TGCAGCGTGCGGACAGGGGATGTCTCACCCCTCCACTTT. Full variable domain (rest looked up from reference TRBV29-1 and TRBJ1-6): SAVISQKPSRDICQRGTSLTIQCQVDSQVTMMFWYRQQPGQSLTLIATANQGSEATYESGFVIDKFPISRPNLTFSTLTVSNMSPEDSSIYLCSVRTGDVSPLHFGNGTRLTVT.

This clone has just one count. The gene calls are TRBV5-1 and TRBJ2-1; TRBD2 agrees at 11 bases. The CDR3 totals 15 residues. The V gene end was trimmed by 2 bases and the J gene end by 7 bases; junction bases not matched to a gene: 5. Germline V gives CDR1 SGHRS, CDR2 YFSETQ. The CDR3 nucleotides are TGCGCCAGCAGCTTTAGCGGGGGGGCTGGAAATGAGCAGTTCTTC. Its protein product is CASSFSGGAGNEQFF.

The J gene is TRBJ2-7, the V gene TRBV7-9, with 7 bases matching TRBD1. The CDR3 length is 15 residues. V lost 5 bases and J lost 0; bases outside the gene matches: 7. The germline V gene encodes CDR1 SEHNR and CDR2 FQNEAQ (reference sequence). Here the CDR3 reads CASSATGTVSYEQYF. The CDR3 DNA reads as TGTGCCAGCAGCGCCACCGGGACAGTCTCCTACGAGCAGTACTTC.

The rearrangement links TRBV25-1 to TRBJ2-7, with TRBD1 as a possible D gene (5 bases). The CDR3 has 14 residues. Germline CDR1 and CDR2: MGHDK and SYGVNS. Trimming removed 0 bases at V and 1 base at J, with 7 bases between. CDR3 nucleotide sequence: TGTGCCAGCAGTGAATATGACAGTTCCTACGAGCAGTACTTC. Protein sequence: CASSEYDSSYEQYF.

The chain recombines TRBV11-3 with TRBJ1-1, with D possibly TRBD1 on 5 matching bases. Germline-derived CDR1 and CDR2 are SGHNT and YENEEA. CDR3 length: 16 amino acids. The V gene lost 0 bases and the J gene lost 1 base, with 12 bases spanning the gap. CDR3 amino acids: CASSLEGTGPNTEAFF. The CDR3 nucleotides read TGTGCCAGCAGCTTAGAGGGGACTGGACCGAACACTGAAGCTTTCTTT.

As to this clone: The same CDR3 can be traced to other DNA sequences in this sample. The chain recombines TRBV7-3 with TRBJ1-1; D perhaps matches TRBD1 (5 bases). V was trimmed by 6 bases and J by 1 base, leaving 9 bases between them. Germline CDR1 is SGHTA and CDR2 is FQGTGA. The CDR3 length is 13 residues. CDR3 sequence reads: CASSLDRNTEAFF. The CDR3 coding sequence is TGTGCCAGCAGTCTAGACAGGAACACTGAAGCTTTCTTT.